One and the same sample provided the 30 T cell receptor beta chains below, sequenced in a study of blood T cells in healthy people across ages. The authors ran a second PCR of about 7 to 11 cycles using a sample-barcoded 5' primer and a J-beta primer mix. A single record per CDR3 protein comes from TCRdb applying MiXCR to the 5' RACE reads. The table shows approximately 800,000 distinct CDR3 sequences, with about 55% occurring only once. Sequenced material: blood. These receptors all stem from a man older than 75 in good health.

Remarks on this clonotype: A much larger clone lies a single base off, so this may be a read error. The genes are TRBV7-2 and TRBJ1-2; TRBD1 matches at 7 bases. Germline V gives CDR1 SGHTA, CDR2 FQGNSA. V dropped 5 bases and J dropped 7; count of bases not matched to a gene: 7. CDR3 size: 13 residues. As DNA, the CDR3 is TGTGCCAGCAGCCACAGGGGCGACTGTGGCTACACCTTC. Its translation is CASSHRGDCGYTF.

A single count supports this clonotype. The chain employs TRBV27 and TRBJ2-7, with D perhaps being TRBD1 or TRBD2 (6 bases each). Trimming shortened V by 5 bases and J by 3 bases, and 14 bases separated the two germline ends. This CDR3 contains 14 residues. From germline, CDR1 is MNHEY and CDR2 SMNVEV (reference sequence). The CDR3 reads CASSRGGKGYEQYF. As DNA, the CDR3 is TGTGCCAGCAGTCGAGGGGGGAAGGGCTACGAGCAGTACTTC.

The V gene is TRBV2, the J gene TRBJ2-2; 8 nucleotides agree with TRBD2. The length of the CDR3 is 15 residues. Germline-derived CDR1 and CDR2 are SNHLY and FYNNEI. The trim removed 6 bases at V and 1 base at J, leaving 4 bases unmatched. The CDR3 coding sequence is TGTGCCAGCAGAAGAGCGGGGGTGAACACCGGGGAGCTGTTTTTT. This codes for CASRRAGVNTGELFF.

The genes are TRBV5-1 and TRBJ1-2, with D maybe TRBD1 (5 bases). V lost 2 bases, J lost 12 bases, and 17 bases lay in between. This CDR3 contains 13 residues. Germline V gene data show CDR1 as SGHRS and CDR2 as YFSETQ. The DNA for the CDR3 is TGCGCCAGCAGCTTTGGAGGGGCGAGAGGCGACACCTTC. It specifies CASSFGGARGDTF.

This rearrangement joins TRBV29-1 to TRBJ1-1; the D is unclear. The length of the CDR3 is 13 residues. The germline V and J ends were trimmed by 6 bases and 0 bases, with 11 bases remaining between them. Germline values: CDR1 SQVTM, CDR2 ANQGSEA. As DNA, the CDR3 is TGCAGCGTCGCTAATGGGATGAACACTGAAGCTTTCTTT. Protein sequence: CSVANGMNTEAFF.

The V and J genes are TRBV5-1 and TRBJ2-3, with D possibly matching TRBD2 (5 bases). Germline CDR1 is SGHRS and CDR2 is YFSETQ. The CDR3 has 15 residues. V was pared by 4 bases and J by 2 bases, with 14 bases between. Here the CDR3 DNA reads TGCGCCAGCAGCCCTAGCCCCCGCCCCACAGATACGCAGTATTTT. Translation gives CASSPSPRPTDTQYF. Complete variable domain (other parts from reference TRBV5-1 and TRBJ2-3): KAGVTQTPRYLIKTRGQQVTLSCSPISGHRSVSWYQQTPGQGLQFLFEYFSETQRNKGNFPGRFSGRQFSNSRSEMNVSTLELGDSALYLCASSPSPRPTDTQYFGPGTRLTVL.

This chain connects TRBV7-2 to TRBJ2-5, with D perhaps TRBD1 (6 bases). Trimming left V 1 base short and J 11 bases short, with 11 bases between. This CDR3 region has 12 residues. CDR1 SGHTA and CDR2 FQGNSA come from the germline V gene. The CDR3 region has the DNA TGTGCCAGCAGCTTAGAGGTAACAGGGCAGTACTTC. Amino acid sequence: CASSLEVTGQYF. The full variable domain, its missing parts supplied by reference TRBV7-2 and TRBJ2-5, is GAGVSQSPSNKVTEKGKDVELRCDPISGHTALYWYRQSLGQGLEFLIYFQGNSAPDKSGLPSDRFSAERTGGSVSTLTIQRTQQEDSAVYLCASSLEVTGQYFGPGTRLLVL.

The chain has TRBV5-1 and TRBJ2-5; TRBD1 aligns across 7 bases. The CDR3 sequence is 14 residues long. Unmatched junction bases numbered 4, after V lost 3 bases and J lost 2 bases. Per germline, CDR1 SGHRS and CDR2 YFSETQ. The CDR3 loop reads CASSSGGEQETQYF. Written as DNA, the CDR3 is TGCGCCAGCAGCTCAGGGGGAGAGCAAGAGACCCAGTACTTC.

This clonotype was counted only a few times. V is TRBV28 and J is TRBJ2-7; D is undetermined. Germline-derived CDR1 and CDR2 are MDHEN and SYDVKM. Trimming took 5 bases from V and 2 from J, leaving 10 bases between them. The CDR3 runs 13 residues. Here the CDR3 reads CASSPPSTYEQYF. CDR3 bases: TGTGCCAGCAGTCCCCCAAGCACCTACGAGCAGTACTTC.

This clonotype came up many times. The gene calls are TRBV7-2 and TRBJ2-3; TRBD2 agrees at 7 bases. Germline V gene sequence: CDR1 SGHTA, CDR2 FQGNSA. The CDR3 runs to 16 residues. V was clipped by 1 base and J by 8 bases; unmatched bases: 12. CDR3 nucleotide sequence: TGTGCCAGCAGCTTAGGAGCGGGACGGGTTGGTTTTACGCAGTATTTT. Protein: CASSLGAGRVGFTQYF.

This sequence joins TRBV24-1 and TRBJ2-5, with D perhaps TRBD2 (7 bases). Per germline, CDR1 KGHDR and CDR2 SFDVKD. V gave up 5 bases and J gave up 3 bases, with 15 bases separating them. This CDR3 spans 15 amino acids. The CDR3 protein is CATSGPGRGEETQYF. DNA of the CDR3: TGTGCCACCAGTGGTCCTGGGAGGGGGGAAGAGACCCAGTACTTC.

The gene calls are TRBV12-3 or TRBV12-4 and TRBJ2-1; D possibly uses TRBD1 or TRBD2 (5 bases each). There are 12 residues in the CDR3. The V gene lost 6 bases and the J gene lost 9 bases, with 12 bases spanning the gap. CDR3 sequence: CASRPLGGEQFF. DNA for the CDR3: TGTGCCAGCAGACCTCTTGGGGGTGAGCAGTTCTTC.

The V and J genes are TRBV20-1 and TRBJ2-1, with no clear D. The CDR3 loop spans 11 amino acids. Germline CDR1 reads DFQATT; CDR2 reads SNEGSKA (reference sequence). V dropped 4 bases and J dropped 6 bases, with 7 bases sitting between them. In nucleotides, the CDR3 is TGCAGTGCTAAAGGGATCAATGAGCAGTTCTTC. Amino acids: CSAKGINEQFF.

CDR3 residues: CSVPVGPEQYF. CDR3 in DNA: TGCAGCGTGCCAGTGGGTCCCGAGCAGTACTTC. The rearrangement links TRBV29-1 to TRBJ2-5; D call uncertain. Judging by the DNA end, TRBJ2-7 fits better; the J call may be wrong. Germline CDR1 reads SQVTM; CDR2 reads ANQGSEA. CDR3 size: 11 residues.

The sample holds a few counts of this clonotype. The V and J genes are TRBV29-1 and TRBJ2-1; D assignment may be TRBD1 or TRBD2 (6 bases each). Germline V gene lookup returns CDR1 SQVTM and CDR2 ANQGSEA. The ends were cut back, 4 bases at V and 7 bases at J, with 11 bases in the middle. This CDR3 is built from 12 residues. This CDR3 reads CSVGRDKNEQFF. Written as DNA, the CDR3 is TGCAGCGTTGGGAGGGACAAGAATGAGCAGTTCTTC.

The rearrangement uses TRBV20-1 and TRBJ2-3, with D unresolved. This CDR3 is built from 13 residues. CDR1 and CDR2 (germline): DFQATT, SNEGSKA (reference sequence). The V and J ends lost 0 bases and 14 bases respectively, with 18 bases between them. Here the CDR3 reads CSARDPEHRDAYF. CDR3 in DNA: TGCAGTGCTAGAGACCCGGAGCACAGAGACGCGTATTTT.

Only a few counts were recorded for this clonotype. The V and J genes are TRBV24-1 and TRBJ2-7, with TRBD1 matching over 7 bases. The germline V gene encodes CDR1 KGHDR and CDR2 SFDVKD. V dropped 9 bases and J dropped 8; count of bases not matched to a gene: 6. This CDR3 has 11 amino acids. The CDR3: CATGTGVKQYF. The CDR3 region has the DNA TGTGCCACCGGCACAGGGGTGAAGCAGTACTTC.

The genes are TRBV3-1 and TRBJ2-1; D remains unclear. The V and J ends lost 2 bases and 1 base respectively, with 6 bases between them. There are 14 residues in the CDR3. Germline V gene lookup returns CDR1 LGHDT and CDR2 YNNKEL (reference sequence). The CDR3: CASSQLDSYNEQFF. As DNA, the CDR3 is TGTGCCAGCAGCCAACTGGATTCCTACAATGAGCAGTTCTTC.

This clonotype was observed a few times. The V gene is TRBV29-1, the J gene TRBJ2-7; the D is unclear. Trimming pared 4 bases from V and 0 bases from J, leaving 4 bases between. Germline CDR1 is SQVTM and CDR2 is ANQGSEA. The CDR3 spans 11 residues. This chain's CDR3 is CSVGPSYEQYF. CDR3 in DNA: TGCAGCGTTGGCCCCTCCTACGAGCAGTACTTC.

This clonotype was detected a few times. The genes are TRBV5-1 and TRBJ1-6; D not resolved. V was trimmed by 0 bases and J by 10 bases, leaving 8 bases between them. Germline CDR1 and CDR2: SGHRS and YFSETQ. The CDR3 length is 13 residues. As DNA, the CDR3 is TGCGCCAGCAGCTTGGACGATCGCTCACCCCTCCACTTT. It is translated as CASSLDDRSPLHF.

The CDR3: CASSLRGLAKNIQYF. CDR3 bases: TGTGCCAGCAGCTTACGGGGACTAGCCAAAAACATTCAGTACTTC. The chain employs TRBV7-2 and TRBJ2-4, with a possible D match to TRBD2 (6 bases). CDR1 is SGHTA and CDR2 is FQGNSA in the germline V gene. V lost 2 bases to trimming and J lost 0 bases, with 8 bases between them. There are 15 residues in the CDR3. Drawing the rest from reference TRBV7-2 and TRBJ2-4, the complete variable domain is GAGVSQSPSNKVTEKGKDVELRCDPISGHTALYWYRQSLGQGLEFLIYFQGNSAPDKSGLPSDRFSAERTGGSVSTLTIQRTQQEDSAVYLCASSLRGLAKNIQYFGAGTRLSVL.

The gene calls are TRBV10-3 and TRBJ1-6; D is unclear. Germline values: CDR1 ENHRY, CDR2 SYGVKD. The V end was cut by 7 bases, the J end by 7 bases, with 11 bases between. The CDR3 is 13 residues long. The DNA of the CDR3 is TGTGCCATCAAGCAGGACCTAAATTCACCCCTCCACTTT. It encodes CAIKQDLNSPLHF.

The CDR3 nucleotides are TGTGCCACCAGCAGAGCCCCCCAAGAGACCCAGTACTTC. Translation gives CATSRAPQETQYF. This rearrangement joins TRBV15 to TRBJ2-5; D not certain. Per the germline V gene, CDR1 is LNHNV and CDR2 is YYDKDF (reference sequence). V was clipped by 1 base and J by 1 base, with 4 bases between them. This CDR3 region has 13 residues.

V gene TRBV5-1 combines with J gene TRBJ2-5; TRBD1 agrees at 8 bases. In germline, CDR1 is SGHRS, CDR2 YFSETQ. V shed 1 base and J 11 bases; nucleotides not matched to a gene: 19. The CDR3 length is 17 residues. The chain's CDR3 is CASSLRGQGALGDEQYF. The DNA of the CDR3 is TGCGCCAGCAGCTTGAGGGGGCAGGGGGCGTTGGGCGATGAGCAGTACTTC.

This clonotype was recorded a few times. The CDR3 DNA sequence: TGCGCCAGCAGCCAAGGGTTCCCCTACGAGCAGTACTTC. It specifies CASSQGFPYEQYF. The V call is TRBV4-1, the J call TRBJ2-4; the D is unclear. The J call could be wrong; TRBJ2-7 is a better fit for the DNA end. The CDR3 has 13 amino acids. The germline V gene has CDR1 MGHRA and CDR2 YSYEKL.

The chain couples TRBV6-1 to TRBJ2-3; 10 bases line up with TRBD2. Per the germline V gene, CDR1 is MNHNS and CDR2 is SASEGT. V was clipped by 4 bases and J by 5 bases; unmatched bases: 6. The CDR3 length is 15 residues. The CDR3 here is CASSGTSGVLDTQYF. CDR3 coding DNA: TGTGCCAGCAGTGGCACTAGCGGGGTGCTAGATACGCAGTATTTT.

V and J are TRBV5-1 and TRBJ2-7; D gene uncertain. The V gene's germline CDR1 is SGHRS and CDR2 YFSETQ. The CDR3 runs to 18 residues. The V and J ends lost 0 bases and 0 bases respectively, with 19 bases between them. The DNA for the CDR3 is TGCGCCAGCAGCTTGGTTGTGAGCACTATGACGAGCTCCTACGAGCAGTACTTC. The encoded protein is CASSLVVSTMTSSYEQYF.

This chain connects TRBV5-1 to TRBJ2-7; perhaps TRBD1 as D (5 bases). The V gene lost 4 bases and the J gene lost 6 bases, with 14 bases spanning the gap. The CDR3 runs 13 residues. From germline, CDR1 is SGHRS and CDR2 YFSETQ. The CDR3 coding sequence is TGCGCCAGCAGCCAACGACAGAACAGCGAGCAGTACTTC. Its translation is CASSQRQNSEQYF. Based on the CDR3 plus reference TRBV5-1 and TRBJ2-7, the full variable domain is KAGVTQTPRYLIKTRGQQVTLSCSPISGHRSVSWYQQTPGQGLQFLFEYFSETQRNKGNFPGRFSGRQFSNSRSEMNVSTLELGDSALYLCASSQRQNSEQYFGPGTRLTVT.

The genes are TRBV5-5 and TRBJ2-4; TRBD2 matches 10 bases. The DNA end is a closer match to TRBJ2-5, so the J assignment may be wrong. The CDR3 covers 14 residues. The germline V gene has CDR1 SGHKS and CDR2 YYEKEE (reference sequence). CDR3 DNA sequence: TGTGCCAGCAGCTCCGGACTAGCGGAAGAGACCCAGTACTTC. Its protein product is CASSSGLAEETQYF.

In this sample, this clonotype turned up a few times. The V gene is TRBV21-1, the J gene TRBJ1-2. TRBV21-1 is termed a pseudogene. CDR3 size: 13 residues. Here the CDR3 DNA reads TGTGCCAGCAGTAAAGACGTGAACTATGGCTACACCTTC. As protein: CASSKDVNYGYTF.